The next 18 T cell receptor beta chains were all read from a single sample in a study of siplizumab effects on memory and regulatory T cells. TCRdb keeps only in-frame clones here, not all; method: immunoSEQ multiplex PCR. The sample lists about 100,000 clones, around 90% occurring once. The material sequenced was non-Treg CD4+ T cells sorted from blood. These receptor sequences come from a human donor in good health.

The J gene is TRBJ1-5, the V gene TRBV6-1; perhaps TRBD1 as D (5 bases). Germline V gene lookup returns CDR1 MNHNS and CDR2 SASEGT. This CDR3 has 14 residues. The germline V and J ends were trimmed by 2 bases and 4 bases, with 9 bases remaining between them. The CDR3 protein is CASSELGANQPQHF. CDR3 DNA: TGTGCCAGCAGTGAATTAGGGGCTAATCAGCCCCAGCATTTT.

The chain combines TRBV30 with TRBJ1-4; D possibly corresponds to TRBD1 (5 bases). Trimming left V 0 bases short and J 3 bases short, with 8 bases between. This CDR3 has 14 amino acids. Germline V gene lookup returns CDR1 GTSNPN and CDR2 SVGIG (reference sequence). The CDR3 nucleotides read TGTGCCTGGAGTGTACGACAGTCTAATGAAAAACTGTTTTTT. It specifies CAWSVRQSNEKLFF.

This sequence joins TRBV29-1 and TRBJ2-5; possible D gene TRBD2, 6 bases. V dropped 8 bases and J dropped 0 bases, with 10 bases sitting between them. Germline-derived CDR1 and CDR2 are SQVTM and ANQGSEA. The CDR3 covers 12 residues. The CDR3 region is CSCGRHQETQYF. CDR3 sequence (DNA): TGCAGCTGTGGGAGGCACCAAGAGACCCAGTACTTC.

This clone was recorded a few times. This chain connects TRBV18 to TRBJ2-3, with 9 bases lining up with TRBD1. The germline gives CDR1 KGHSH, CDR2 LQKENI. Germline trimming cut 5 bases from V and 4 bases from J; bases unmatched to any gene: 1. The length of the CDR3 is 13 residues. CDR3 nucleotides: TGTGCCAGCTCAAGGGACAGGGCAGATACGCAGTATTTT. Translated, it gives CASSRDRADTQYF.

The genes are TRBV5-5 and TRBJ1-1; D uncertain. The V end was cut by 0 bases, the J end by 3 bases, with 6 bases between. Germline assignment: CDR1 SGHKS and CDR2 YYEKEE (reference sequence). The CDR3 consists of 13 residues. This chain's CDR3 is CASSLVVDTEAFF. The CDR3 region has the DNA TGTGCCAGCAGCTTGGTTGTGGACACTGAAGCTTTCTTT.

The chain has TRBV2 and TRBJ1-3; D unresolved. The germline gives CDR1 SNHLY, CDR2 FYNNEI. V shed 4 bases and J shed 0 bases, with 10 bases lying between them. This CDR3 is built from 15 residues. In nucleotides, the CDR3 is TGTGCCAGCAGTGTAGGGTTTAGCTCTGGAAACACCATATATTTT. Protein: CASSVGFSSGNTIYF.

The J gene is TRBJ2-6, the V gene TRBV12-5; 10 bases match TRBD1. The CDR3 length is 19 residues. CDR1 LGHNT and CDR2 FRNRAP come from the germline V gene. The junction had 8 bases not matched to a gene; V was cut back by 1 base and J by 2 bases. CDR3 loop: CASGLDPDRGYAGANVLTF. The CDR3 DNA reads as TGTGCTAGTGGTTTGGACCCGGACAGGGGGTACGCTGGGGCCAACGTCCTGACTTTC.

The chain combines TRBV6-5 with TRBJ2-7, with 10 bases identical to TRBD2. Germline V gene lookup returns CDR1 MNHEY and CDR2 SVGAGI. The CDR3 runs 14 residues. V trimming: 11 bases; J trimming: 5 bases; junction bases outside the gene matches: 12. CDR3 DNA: TGTGCCGCTCGTTCGGCTAGCGGGAGCGACGAGCAGTACTTC. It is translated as CAARSASGSDEQYF.

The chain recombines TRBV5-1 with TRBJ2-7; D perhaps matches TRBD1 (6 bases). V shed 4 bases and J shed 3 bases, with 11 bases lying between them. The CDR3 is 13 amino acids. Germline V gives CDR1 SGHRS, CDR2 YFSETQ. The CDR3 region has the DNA TGCGCCAGCAGCATCCTGACAGGCTACGAGCAGTACTTC. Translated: CASSILTGYEQYF.

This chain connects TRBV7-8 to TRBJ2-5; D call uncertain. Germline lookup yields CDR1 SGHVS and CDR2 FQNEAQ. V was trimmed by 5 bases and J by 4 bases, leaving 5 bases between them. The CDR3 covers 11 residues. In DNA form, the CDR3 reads TGTGCCAGCAGCCCCCGAGAGACCCAGTACTTC. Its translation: CASSPRETQYF.

This CDR3 is CASSSARQGGTDTQYF. The CDR3 coding sequence is TGTGCCAGCAGCTCAGCCCGACAGGGTGGCACAGATACGCAGTATTTT. The chain employs TRBV9 and TRBJ2-3, with 7 bases that match TRBD1. J was trimmed by 1 base and V by 4 bases; bases with no gene match: 9. CDR1 and CDR2 (germline): SGDLS, YYNGEE. The length of the CDR3 is 16 residues.

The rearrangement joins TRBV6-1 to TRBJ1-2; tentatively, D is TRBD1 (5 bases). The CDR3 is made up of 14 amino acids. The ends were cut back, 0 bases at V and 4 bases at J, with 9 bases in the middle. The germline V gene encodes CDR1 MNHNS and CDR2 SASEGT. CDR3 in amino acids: CASSEAAGFYGYTF. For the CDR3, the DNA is TGTGCCAGCAGTGAAGCTGCAGGGTTCTATGGCTACACCTTC.

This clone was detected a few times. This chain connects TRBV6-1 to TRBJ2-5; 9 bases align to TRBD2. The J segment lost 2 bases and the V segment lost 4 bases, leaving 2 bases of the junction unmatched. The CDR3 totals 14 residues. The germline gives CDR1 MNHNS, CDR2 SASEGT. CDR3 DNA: TGTGCCAGCAGTGGAAGCGGGAGGCAAGAGACCCAGTACTTC. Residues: CASSGSGRQETQYF.

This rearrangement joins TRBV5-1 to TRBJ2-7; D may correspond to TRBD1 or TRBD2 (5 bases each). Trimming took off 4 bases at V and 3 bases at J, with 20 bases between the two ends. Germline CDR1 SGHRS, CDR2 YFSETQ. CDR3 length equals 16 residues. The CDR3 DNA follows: TGCGCCAGCAGCCCCGAGCGGCTCCTAGGGGACTACGAGCAGTACTTC. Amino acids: CASSPERLLGDYEQYF.

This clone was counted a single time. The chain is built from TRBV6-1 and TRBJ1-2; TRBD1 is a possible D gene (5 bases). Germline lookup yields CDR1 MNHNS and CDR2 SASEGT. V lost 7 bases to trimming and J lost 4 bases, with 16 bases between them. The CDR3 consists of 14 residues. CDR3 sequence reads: CASTKRGAGYGYTF. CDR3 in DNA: TGTGCCAGCACCAAAAGAGGGGCTGGCTATGGCTACACCTTC.

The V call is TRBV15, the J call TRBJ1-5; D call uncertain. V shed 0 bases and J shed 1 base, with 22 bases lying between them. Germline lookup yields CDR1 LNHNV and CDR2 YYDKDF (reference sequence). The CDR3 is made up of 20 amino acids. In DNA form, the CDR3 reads TGTGCCACCAGCAGAGATTACGTGGGAGGCGAGAGAGGGAGCAATCAGCCCCAGCATTTT. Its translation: CATSRDYVGGERGSNQPQHF. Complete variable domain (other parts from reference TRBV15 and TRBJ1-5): DAMVIQNPRYQVTQFGKPVTLSCSQTLNHNVMYWYQQKSSQAPKLLFHYYDKDFNNEADTPDNFQSRRPNTSFCFLDIRSPGLGDTAMYLCATSRDYVGGERGSNQPQHFGDGTRLSIL.

The CDR3 sequence is CASSQVWTETLYGYTF. The CDR3 DNA reads as TGCGCCAGCAGCCAAGTATGGACAGAGACCCTCTATGGCTACACCTTC. The chain combines TRBV4-1 with TRBJ1-2, with D possibly being TRBD1 (6 bases). The CDR3 length is 16 residues. Germline CDR1 reads MGHRA; CDR2 reads YSYEKL. V lost 1 base, J lost 4 bases, and 16 bases lay in between.

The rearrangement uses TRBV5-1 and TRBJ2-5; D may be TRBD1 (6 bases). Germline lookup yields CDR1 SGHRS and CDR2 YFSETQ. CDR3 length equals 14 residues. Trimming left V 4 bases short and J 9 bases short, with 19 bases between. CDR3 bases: TGCGCCAGCAGCCTACAGGGAAGTAAGTGGGCCCAGTACTTC. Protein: CASSLQGSKWAQYF. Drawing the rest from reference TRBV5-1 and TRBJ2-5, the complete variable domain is KAGVTQTPRYLIKTRGQQVTLSCSPISGHRSVSWYQQTPGQGLQFLFEYFSETQRNKGNFPGRFSGRQFSNSRSEMNVSTLELGDSALYLCASSLQGSKWAQYFGPGTRLLVL.